This T cell receptor (beta chain) was recorded in a study of response to subunit inactivated influenza vaccine. Each CDR3 protein is one row after TCRdb ran MiXCR on the RT-PCR reads. This sample has hundreds of thousands of distinct CDR3 sequences, with around 20% found just once. Whole-study findings and limits: Each seasonal flu vaccination may recruit only limited new T cells, authors suggested.

Germline values: CDR1 ENHRY, CDR2 SYGVKD. V shed 2 bases and J 7 bases; nucleotides not matched to a gene: 5. This CDR3 contains 14 residues. This clonotype has just a few counts. Its cognate antigen is unknown. The material was PBMCs from blood, obtained 21 months after vaccination. The chain combines TRBV10-3 with TRBJ1-5; the match to TRBD1 covers 7 bases. This TCR came from a man between 50 and 70 years old who received an inactivated influenza vaccine. The CDR3 DNA sequence: TGTGCCATCAGTGAGGAGGGGGCAGGGCAGCCCCAGCATTTT. Protein: CAISEEGAGQPQHF.